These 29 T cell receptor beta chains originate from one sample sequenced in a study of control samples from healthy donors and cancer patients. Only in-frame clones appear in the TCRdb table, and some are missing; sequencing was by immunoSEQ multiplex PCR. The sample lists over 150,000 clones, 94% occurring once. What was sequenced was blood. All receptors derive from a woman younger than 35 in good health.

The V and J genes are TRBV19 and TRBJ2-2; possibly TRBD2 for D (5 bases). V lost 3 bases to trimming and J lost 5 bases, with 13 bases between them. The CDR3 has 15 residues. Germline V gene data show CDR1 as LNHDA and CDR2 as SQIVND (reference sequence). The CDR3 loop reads CASSITLTGTGELFF. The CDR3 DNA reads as TGTGCCAGTAGTATCACCCTAACGGGGACCGGGGAGCTGTTTTTT.

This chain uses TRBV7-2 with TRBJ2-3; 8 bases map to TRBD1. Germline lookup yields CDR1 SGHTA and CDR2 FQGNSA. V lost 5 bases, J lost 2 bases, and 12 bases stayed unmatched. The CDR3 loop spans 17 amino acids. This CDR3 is CASSPSTGALNTDTQYF. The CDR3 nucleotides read TGTGCCAGCAGCCCCTCGACAGGGGCTCTTAACACAGATACGCAGTATTTT.

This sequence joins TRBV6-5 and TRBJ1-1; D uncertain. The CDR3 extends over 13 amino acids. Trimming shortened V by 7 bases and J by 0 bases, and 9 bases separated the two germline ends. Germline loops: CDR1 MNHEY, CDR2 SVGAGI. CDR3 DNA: TGTGCCAGCACATGGTCCATGAACACTGAAGCTTTCTTT. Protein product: CASTWSMNTEAFF.

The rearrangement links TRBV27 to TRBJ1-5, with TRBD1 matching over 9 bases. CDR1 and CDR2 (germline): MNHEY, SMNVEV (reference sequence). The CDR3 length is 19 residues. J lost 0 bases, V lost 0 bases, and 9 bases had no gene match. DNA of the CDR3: TGTGCCAGCAGTTTATCGGGCGGACAGGGGTTTCATAGCAATCAGCCCCAGCATTTT. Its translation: CASSLSGGQGFHSNQPQHF.

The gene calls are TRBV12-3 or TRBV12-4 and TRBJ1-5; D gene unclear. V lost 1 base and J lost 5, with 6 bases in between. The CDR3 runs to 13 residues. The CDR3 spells CASSLGADQPQHF. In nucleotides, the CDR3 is TGTGCCAGCAGTTTAGGCGCGGATCAGCCCCAGCATTTT.

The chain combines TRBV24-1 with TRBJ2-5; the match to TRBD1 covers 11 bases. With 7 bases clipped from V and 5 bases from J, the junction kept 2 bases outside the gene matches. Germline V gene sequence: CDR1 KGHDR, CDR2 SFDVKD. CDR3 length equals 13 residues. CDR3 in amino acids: CATRDRGLETQYF. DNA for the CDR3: TGTGCCACCAGGGACAGGGGGCTCGAGACCCAGTACTTC.

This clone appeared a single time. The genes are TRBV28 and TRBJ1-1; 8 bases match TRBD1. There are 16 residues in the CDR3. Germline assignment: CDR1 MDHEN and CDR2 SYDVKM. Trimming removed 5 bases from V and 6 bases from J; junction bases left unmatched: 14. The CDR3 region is CASSRRTGIVGAEAFF. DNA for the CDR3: TGTGCCAGCAGTCGCCGGACAGGGATAGTGGGGGCTGAAGCTTTCTTT.

In DNA, the CDR3 is TGTGCCAGCAGCTCCACGGGGGATCAGCCCCAGCATTTT. This gives the protein CASSSTGDQPQHF. The chain combines TRBV12-3 or TRBV12-4 with TRBJ1-5, with D possibly being TRBD1 (5 bases). Between the trimmed V and J ends, which lost 6 bases and 5 bases, there was a span of 11 bases. The CDR3 extends over 13 amino acids.

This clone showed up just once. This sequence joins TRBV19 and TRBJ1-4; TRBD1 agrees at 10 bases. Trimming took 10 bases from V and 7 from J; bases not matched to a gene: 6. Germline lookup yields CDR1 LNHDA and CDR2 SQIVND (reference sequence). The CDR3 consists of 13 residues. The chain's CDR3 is CATGGDRGEKLFF. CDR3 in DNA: TGTGCCACAGGGGGGGACAGGGGTGAAAAACTGTTTTTT.

The CDR3, as DNA: TGCAGCGTTGCCCCCGGACAGGGACATGGCTACACCTTC. Residues: CSVAPGQGHGYTF. V and J are TRBV29-1 and TRBJ1-2, with 8 nucleotides matching TRBD1. The CDR3 spans 13 residues. The trim removed 4 bases at V and 6 bases at J, leaving 7 bases unmatched. Per germline, CDR1 SQVTM and CDR2 ANQGSEA.

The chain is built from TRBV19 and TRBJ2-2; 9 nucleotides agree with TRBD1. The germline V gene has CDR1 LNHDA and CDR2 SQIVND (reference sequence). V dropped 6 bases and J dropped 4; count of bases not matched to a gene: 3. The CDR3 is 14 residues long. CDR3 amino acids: CASRGQGVTGELFF. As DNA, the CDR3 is TGTGCCAGTAGGGGACAGGGTGTCACCGGGGAGCTGTTTTTT.

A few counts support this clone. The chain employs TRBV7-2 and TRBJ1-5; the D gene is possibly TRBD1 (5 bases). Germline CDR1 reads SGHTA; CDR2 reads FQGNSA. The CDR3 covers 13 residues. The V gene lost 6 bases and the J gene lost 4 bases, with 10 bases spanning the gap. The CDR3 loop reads CASRFDSNQPQHF. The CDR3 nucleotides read TGTGCCAGCAGATTCGACAGTAATCAGCCCCAGCATTTT.

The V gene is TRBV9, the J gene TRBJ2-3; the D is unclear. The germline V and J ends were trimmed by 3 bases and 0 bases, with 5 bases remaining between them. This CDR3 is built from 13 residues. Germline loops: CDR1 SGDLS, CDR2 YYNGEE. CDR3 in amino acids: CASSGASTDTQYF. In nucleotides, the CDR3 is TGTGCCAGCAGCGGTGCAAGCACAGATACGCAGTATTTT.

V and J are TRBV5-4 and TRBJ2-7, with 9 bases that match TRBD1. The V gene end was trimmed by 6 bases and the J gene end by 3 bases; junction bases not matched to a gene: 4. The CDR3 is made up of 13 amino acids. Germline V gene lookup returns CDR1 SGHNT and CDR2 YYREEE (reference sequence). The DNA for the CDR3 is TGTGCCAGCATGGACAGGGGCTTCTACGAGCAGTACTTC. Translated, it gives CASMDRGFYEQYF.

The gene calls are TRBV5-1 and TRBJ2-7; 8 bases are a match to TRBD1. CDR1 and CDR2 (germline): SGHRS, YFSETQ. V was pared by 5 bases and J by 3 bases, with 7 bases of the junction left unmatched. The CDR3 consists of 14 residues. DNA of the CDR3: TGCGCCAGCAGGACAGGGGTGGGGGGCTACGAGCAGTACTTC. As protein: CASRTGVGGYEQYF.

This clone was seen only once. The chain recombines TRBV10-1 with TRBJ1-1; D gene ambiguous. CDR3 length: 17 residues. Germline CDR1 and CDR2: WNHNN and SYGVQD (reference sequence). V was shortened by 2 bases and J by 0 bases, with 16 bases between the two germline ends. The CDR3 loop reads CASSERAGTGMNTEAFF. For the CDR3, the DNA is TGCGCCAGCAGTGAGAGGGCGGGTACGGGGATGAACACTGAAGCTTTCTTT.

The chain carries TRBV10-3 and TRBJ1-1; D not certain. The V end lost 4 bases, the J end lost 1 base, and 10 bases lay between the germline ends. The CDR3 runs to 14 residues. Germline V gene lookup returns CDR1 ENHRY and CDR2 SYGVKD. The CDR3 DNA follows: TGTGCCATCAGTGGTGCAGGACGGAACACTGAAGCTTTCTTT. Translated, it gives CAISGAGRNTEAFF.

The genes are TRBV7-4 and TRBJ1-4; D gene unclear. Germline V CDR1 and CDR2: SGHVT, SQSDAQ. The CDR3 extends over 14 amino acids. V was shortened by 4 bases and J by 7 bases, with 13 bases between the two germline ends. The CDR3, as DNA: TGTGCCAGCAGCTCCCGGGGAGGGTCTGAAAAACTGTTTTTT. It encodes CASSSRGGSEKLFF. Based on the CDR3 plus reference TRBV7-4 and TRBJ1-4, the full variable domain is GAGVSQSPRYKVAKRGRDVALRCDSISGHVTLYWYRQTLGQGSEVLTYSQSDAQRDKSGRPSGRFSAERPERSVSTLKIQRTEQGDSAVYLCASSSRGGSEKLFFGSGTQLSVL.

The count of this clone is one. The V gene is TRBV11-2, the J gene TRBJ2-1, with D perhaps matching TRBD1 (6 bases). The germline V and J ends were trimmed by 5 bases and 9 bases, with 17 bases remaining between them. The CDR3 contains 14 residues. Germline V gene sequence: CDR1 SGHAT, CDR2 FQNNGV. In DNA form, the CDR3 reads TGTGCCAGCAGCCGCGAGTTTACAGGGTTTGAGCAGTTCTTC. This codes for CASSREFTGFEQFF.

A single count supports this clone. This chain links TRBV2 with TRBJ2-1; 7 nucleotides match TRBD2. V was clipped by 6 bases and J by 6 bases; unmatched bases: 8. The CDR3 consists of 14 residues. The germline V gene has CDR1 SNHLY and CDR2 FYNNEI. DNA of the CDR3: TGTGCCAGCAGGAGCGGGGTTCCTAGCAATGAGCAGTTCTTC. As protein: CASRSGVPSNEQFF.

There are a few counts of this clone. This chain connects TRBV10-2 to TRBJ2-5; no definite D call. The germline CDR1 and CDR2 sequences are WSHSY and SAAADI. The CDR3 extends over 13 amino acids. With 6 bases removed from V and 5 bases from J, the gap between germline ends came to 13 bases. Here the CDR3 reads CASRVGRLETQYF. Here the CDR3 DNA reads TGCGCCAGCAGGGTCGGCAGGCTGGAGACCCAGTACTTC.

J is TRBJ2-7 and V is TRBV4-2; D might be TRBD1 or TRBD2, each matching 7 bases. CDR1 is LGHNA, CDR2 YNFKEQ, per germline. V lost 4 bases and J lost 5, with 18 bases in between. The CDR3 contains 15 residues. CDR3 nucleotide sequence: TGTGCCAGCAGCCCATGGGAGGGGGACAGACACGAGCAGTACTTC. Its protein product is CASSPWEGDRHEQYF.

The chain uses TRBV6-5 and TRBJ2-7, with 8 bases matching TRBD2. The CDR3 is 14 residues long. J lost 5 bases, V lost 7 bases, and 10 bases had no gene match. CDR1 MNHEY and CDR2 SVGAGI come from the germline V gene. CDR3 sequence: CASKFGGGFDEQYF. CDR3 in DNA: TGTGCCAGCAAGTTTGGCGGGGGGTTTGACGAGCAGTACTTC.

The CDR3 DNA is TGTGCCAGCAGTTTTGGACAGAGTTCCTCCTCCTACGAGCAGTACTTC. Amino acids: CASSFGQSSSSYEQYF. The chain joins TRBV28 to TRBJ2-7; maybe TRBD1 (6 bases). Trimming cost V 3 bases and J 0 bases, with 15 bases left between them. CDR3 length: 16 amino acids. Germline V gene sequence: CDR1 MDHEN, CDR2 SYDVKM.

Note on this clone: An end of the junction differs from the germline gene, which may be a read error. For the CDR3, the DNA is TGTGCCAGCAGCTTAGGTCCTAGCACAGATACGCGGTATTTT. This codes for CASSLGPSTDTRYF. The chain carries TRBV7-9 and TRBJ2-3, with a possible D match to TRBD2 (5 bases). In germline, CDR1 is SEHNR, CDR2 FQNEAQ (reference sequence). The CDR3 contains 14 residues.

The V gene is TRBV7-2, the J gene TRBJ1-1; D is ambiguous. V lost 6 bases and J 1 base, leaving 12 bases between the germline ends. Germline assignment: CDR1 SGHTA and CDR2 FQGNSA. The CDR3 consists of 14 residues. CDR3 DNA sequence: TGTGCCAGCAGAATCGGCAGGCAGAACACTGAAGCTTTCTTT. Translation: CASRIGRQNTEAFF.

For the CDR3, the DNA is TGTGCCAGCAGTTACGCTCAAGGGGCCAAAAACATTCAGTACTTC. Encoded protein: CASSYAQGAKNIQYF. V gene TRBV6-2 or TRBV6-3 combines with J gene TRBJ2-4; no firm D call. This CDR3 region has 15 residues. CDR1 and CDR2 (germline): MNHEY, SVGEGT. The ends were cut back, 2 bases at V and 1 base at J, with 9 bases in the middle.

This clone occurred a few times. CDR3 sequence reads: CASSSGTGAYEQYF. In nucleotides, the CDR3 is TGTGCCAGCAGCTCCGGGACAGGGGCCTACGAGCAGTACTTC. The rearrangement links TRBV7-9 to TRBJ2-7, with TRBD1 matching 10 bases. Germline V gene lookup returns CDR1 SEHNR and CDR2 FQNEAQ (reference sequence). J gave up 2 bases and V 4 bases, and 2 bases lay outside the gene matches. CDR3 length equals 14 residues.

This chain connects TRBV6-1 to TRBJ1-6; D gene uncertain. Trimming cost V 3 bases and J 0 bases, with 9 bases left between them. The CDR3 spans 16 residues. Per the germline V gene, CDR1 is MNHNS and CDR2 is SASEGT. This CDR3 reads CASSEEGSSYNSPLHF. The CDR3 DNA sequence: TGTGCCAGCAGTGAGGAGGGCAGCTCCTATAATTCACCCCTCCACTTT.